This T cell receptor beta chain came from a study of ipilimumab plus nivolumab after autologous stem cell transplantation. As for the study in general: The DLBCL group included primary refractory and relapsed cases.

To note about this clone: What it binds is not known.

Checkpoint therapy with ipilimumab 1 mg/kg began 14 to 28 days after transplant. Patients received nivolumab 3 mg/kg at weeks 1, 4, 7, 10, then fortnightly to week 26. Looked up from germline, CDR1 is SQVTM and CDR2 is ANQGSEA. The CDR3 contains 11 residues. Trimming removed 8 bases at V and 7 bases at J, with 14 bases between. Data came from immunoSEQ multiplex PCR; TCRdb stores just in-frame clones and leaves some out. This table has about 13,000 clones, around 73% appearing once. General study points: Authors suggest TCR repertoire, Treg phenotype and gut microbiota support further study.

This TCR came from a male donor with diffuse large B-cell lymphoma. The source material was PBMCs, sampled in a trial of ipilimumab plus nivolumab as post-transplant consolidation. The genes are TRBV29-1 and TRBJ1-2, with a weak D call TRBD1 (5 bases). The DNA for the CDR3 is TGCAGCTTTAGGGGATCTCTTGGCTACACCTTC. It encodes CSFRGSLGYTF.